This T cell receptor beta chain was documented in a study of blood T cell repertoires in COVID-19. Across the whole study: T cells, B-cell-depleted T cells, or PBMCs provided the cDNA or gDNA that served as material.

Original data processing: Counts of nucleated cells, estimated from reference gene primer amplification, were obtained. The assay was immunoSEQ multiplex PCR, and TCRdb's table has in-frame clones only and misses some. V, J and clone size are taken as reported in that table, and D and trimming were inferred from the DNA itself. The table shows 130,000 or so clones, with roughly 86% occurring only once. This CDR3 region has 13 residues. Germline V gene data show CDR1 as SGHTA and CDR2 as FQGNSA. V shed 2 bases and J shed 10 bases, with 12 bases lying between them. This chain connects TRBV7-2 to TRBJ2-1; D might be TRBD2 (5 bases). The sequence came from a woman between 50 and 59 years old who had recovered from COVID-19. The material sequenced was peripheral blood. This CDR3 is CASSLLREGEQFF. The CDR3 bases are TGTGCCAGCAGCTTACTCCGAGAGGGCGAGCAGTTCTTC.